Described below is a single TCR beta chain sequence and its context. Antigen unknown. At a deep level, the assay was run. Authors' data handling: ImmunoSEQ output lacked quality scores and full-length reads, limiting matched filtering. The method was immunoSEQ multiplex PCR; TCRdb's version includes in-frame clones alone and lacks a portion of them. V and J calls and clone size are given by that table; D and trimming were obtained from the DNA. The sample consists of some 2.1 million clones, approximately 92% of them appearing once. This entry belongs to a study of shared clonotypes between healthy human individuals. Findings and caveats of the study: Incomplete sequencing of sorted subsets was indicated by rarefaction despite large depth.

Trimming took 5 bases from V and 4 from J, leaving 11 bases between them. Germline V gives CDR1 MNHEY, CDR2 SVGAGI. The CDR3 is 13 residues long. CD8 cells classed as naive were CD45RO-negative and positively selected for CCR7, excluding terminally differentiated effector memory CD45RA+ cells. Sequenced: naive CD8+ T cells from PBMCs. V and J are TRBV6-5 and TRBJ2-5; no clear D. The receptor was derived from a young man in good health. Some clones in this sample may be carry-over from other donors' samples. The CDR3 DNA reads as TGTGCCAGCAGTCGGGCCTATTCAGAGACCCAGTACTTC. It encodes CASSRAYSETQYF.